This T cell receptor beta chain was sequenced for a study of vaccination and CD4 T cells after COVID-19. Looking at the study overall: The peptides that stimulated the cells were overlapping spike peptides from SARS-CoV-2, HCoV-NL63, HCoV-OC43 and HCoV-229E.

Of note for this clonotype: Its antigen is unknown.

V shed 5 bases, J shed 7 bases, and the junction held 14 bases outside the gene matches. The CDR3 extends over 16 amino acids. Germline V CDR1 and CDR2: SNHLY, FYNNEI. Regarding treatment: approximately nine-day PBMC culture with coronavirus spike peptide pools or control peptides (ViraFEST assay). CD4+ T cells were isolated by negative selection after approximately eleven days of culture. Scientists ran DNA taken from cultured CD4+ T cells through the Oncomine TCR Beta short-read assay for sequencing. TCRdb ran MiXCR on the PCR reads and lists one entry per CDR3 protein. The table lists just over 20,000 distinct CDR3 sequences, 70% of them singletons.

The sequence came from a human donor who had recovered from COVID-19. The chain links TRBV2 to TRBJ2-1, with 7 bases that match TRBD2. The sample consisted of CD4+ T cells from blood, cultured in vitro. For the CDR3, the DNA is TGTGCCAGCAGTCTAGGGCCTTACTGGGGAGGGAATGAGCAGTTCTTC. Its translation: CASSLGPYWGGNEQFF.